Listed below are T cell receptor beta chains from one sample, sequenced in a study of T-cell memory formation after mild COVID-19. TCRdb re-analysed the 5' RACE reads in MiXCR, keeping a single row per CDR3 protein. The table has around 430,000 distinct CDR3 sequences, 16% seen once. The sample consisted of PBMCs or a T cell subset sorted from them (not recorded which). Source of these receptors: a man in his late teens or twenties who had mild COVID-19 (a few samples of this study predate the infection). Cell type and time point are not known. CDR3s include the opening cysteine and the closing phenylalanine or tryptophan. Fields, in order: J gene, CDR3 length, V gene, CDR3 protein.

J gene: TRBJ2-2
CDR3 length: 14
V gene: TRBV6-1
CDR3 protein: CASSEGAETGELFF

J gene: TRBJ2-5
CDR3 length: 14
V gene: TRBV30
CDR3 protein: CACLTRDSAGTQYF

J gene: TRBJ2-1
CDR3 length: 14
V gene: TRBV5-1
CDR3 protein: CASSPGQGMDEQFF

J gene: TRBJ2-1
CDR3 length: 13
V gene: TRBV6-5
CDR3 protein: CASSYGGRGEQFF

J gene: TRBJ1-4
CDR3 length: 12
V gene: TRBV7-9
CDR3 protein: CASRRVYEKLFF

J gene: TRBJ2-5
CDR3 length: 14
V gene: TRBV9
CDR3 protein: CASSSLGEEETQYF

J gene: TRBJ1-5
CDR3 length: 16
V gene: TRBV5-1
CDR3 protein: CASSLGGTGGGQPQHF

J gene: TRBJ1-4
CDR3 length: 14
V gene: TRBV30
CDR3 protein: CAWSPSQVAEKLFF

J gene: TRBJ2-7
CDR3 length: 14
V gene: TRBV20-1
CDR3 protein: CSAPLAGQPYEQYF

J gene: TRBJ1-2
CDR3 length: 13
V gene: TRBV20-1
CDR3 protein: CSARARIVYGYTF

J gene: TRBJ1-1
CDR3 length: 14
V gene: TRBV5-1
CDR3 protein: CASSLAVGYTEAFF

J gene: TRBJ1-4
CDR3 length: 12
V gene: TRBV29-1
CDR3 protein: CSVKAAYSELFF

J gene: TRBJ1-6
CDR3 length: 14
V gene: TRBV12-3/TRBV12-4
CDR3 protein: CASSLIGLGSPLHF

J gene: TRBJ2-1
CDR3 length: 14
V gene: TRBV29-1
CDR3 protein: CSAAGTGDYNEQFF

J gene: TRBJ1-2
CDR3 length: 15
V gene: TRBV6-2/TRBV6-3
CDR3 protein: CASRYNFDRDGGYTF

J gene: TRBJ1-6
CDR3 length: 17
V gene: TRBV5-1
CDR3 protein: CASSLVRQGGLNSPLHF

J gene: TRBJ2-5
CDR3 length: 15
V gene: TRBV7-2
CDR3 protein: CASSFGRGIQETQYF

J gene: TRBJ1-5
CDR3 length: 16
V gene: TRBV7-2
CDR3 protein: CASSSPGQGDYQPQHF

J gene: TRBJ2-2
CDR3 length: 13
V gene: TRBV7-8
CDR3 protein: CASSFLKTGELFF

J gene: TRBJ2-1
CDR3 length: 12
V gene: TRBV12-3/TRBV12-4
CDR3 protein: CASIAGYNEQFF

J gene: TRBJ1-4
CDR3 length: 15
V gene: TRBV4-3
CDR3 protein: CASSQDRGHDEKLFF

J gene: TRBJ2-3
CDR3 length: 15
V gene: TRBV5-4
CDR3 protein: CASSLAGWASDTQYF

J gene: TRBJ2-5
CDR3 length: 14
V gene: TRBV15
CDR3 protein: CATSTRVDRETQYF

J gene: TRBJ2-3
CDR3 length: 15
V gene: TRBV18
CDR3 protein: CASSPPGISTDTQYF

J gene: TRBJ2-5
CDR3 length: 13
V gene: TRBV4-1
CDR3 protein: CASSHSGRETQYF

J gene: TRBJ2-2
CDR3 length: 15
V gene: TRBV12-3/TRBV12-4
CDR3 protein: CASSDTGADTGELFF

J gene: TRBJ2-6
CDR3 length: 15
V gene: TRBV6-5
CDR3 protein: CAIGQGIGGANVLTF

J gene: TRBJ2-2
CDR3 length: 15
V gene: TRBV4-1
CDR3 protein: CASSQESGDTGELFF

J gene: TRBJ2-5
CDR3 length: 20
V gene: TRBV12-3/TRBV12-4
CDR3 protein: CASSLATRVTGVGFQETQYF

J gene: TRBJ2-5
CDR3 length: 15
V gene: TRBV18
CDR3 protein: CASSPRATDQETQYF

J gene: TRBJ1-3
CDR3 length: 14
V gene: TRBV5-1
CDR3 protein: CASSLAAVQDTIYF

J gene: TRBJ1-2
CDR3 length: 16
V gene: TRBV28
CDR3 protein: CASSLLGQGLKNGYTF

J gene: TRBJ2-3
CDR3 length: 15
V gene: TRBV4-2
CDR3 protein: CASSQGGTHTDTQYF

J gene: TRBJ1-5
CDR3 length: 15
V gene: TRBV12-5
CDR3 protein: CASGLSTGGGQPQHF

J gene: TRBJ1-1
CDR3 length: 13
V gene: TRBV7-2
CDR3 protein: CAVQRGLNTEAFF

J gene: TRBJ2-1
CDR3 length: 16
V gene: TRBV9
CDR3 protein: CASSGASGLRYNEQFF

J gene: TRBJ1-2
CDR3 length: 15
V gene: TRBV7-9
CDR3 protein: CASSYPRDGYYGYTF

J gene: TRBJ2-3
CDR3 length: 11
V gene: TRBV6-6
CDR3 protein: CASTKLDTQYF

J gene: TRBJ2-5
CDR3 length: 15
V gene: TRBV5-6
CDR3 protein: CASSLFATAAGTQYF

J gene: TRBJ1-1
CDR3 length: 16
V gene: TRBV9
CDR3 protein: CASSVDPSARGTEAFF

J gene: TRBJ2-5
CDR3 length: 16
V gene: TRBV7-2
CDR3 protein: CASSMGGLAGEETQYF

J gene: TRBJ2-1
CDR3 length: 16
V gene: TRBV4-2
CDR3 protein: CASSPRDLAPRDEQFF

J gene: TRBJ1-2
CDR3 length: 14
V gene: TRBV12-3/TRBV12-4
CDR3 protein: CAGSRASANYGYTF

J gene: TRBJ2-3
CDR3 length: 16
V gene: TRBV4-1
CDR3 protein: CASSQEPSGGADTQYF

J gene: TRBJ2-5
CDR3 length: 16
V gene: TRBV7-9
CDR3 protein: CASRRLAGVDQETQYF

J gene: TRBJ2-1
CDR3 length: 11
V gene: TRBV12-3/TRBV12-4
CDR3 protein: CASSLGGKQFF

J gene: TRBJ2-5
CDR3 length: 13
V gene: TRBV27
CDR3 protein: CASGRGGVETQYF

J gene: TRBJ2-3
CDR3 length: 17
V gene: TRBV9
CDR3 protein: CASSVGRVAGGPDTQYF

J gene: TRBJ2-7
CDR3 length: 14
V gene: TRBV4-1
CDR3 protein: CASSLHTSSGEQYF

J gene: TRBJ1-2
CDR3 length: 14
V gene: TRBV19
CDR3 protein: CASFLSGTGSGYTF

J gene: TRBJ1-1
CDR3 length: 13
V gene: TRBV12-3/TRBV12-4
CDR3 protein: CASSLAEGAEAFF

J gene: TRBJ1-2
CDR3 length: 13
V gene: TRBV5-1
CDR3 protein: CASSKGLLYGYTF

J gene: TRBJ1-2
CDR3 length: 15
V gene: TRBV28
CDR3 protein: CASSWTGVEDYGYTF

J gene: TRBJ2-7
CDR3 length: 13
V gene: TRBV25-1
CDR3 protein: CASRRQSSYEQYF

J gene: TRBJ1-5
CDR3 length: 15
V gene: TRBV20-1
CDR3 protein: CSASIGTGGNQPQHF

J gene: TRBJ1-2
CDR3 length: 15
V gene: TRBV4-3
CDR3 protein: CASSQERQGRYGYTF

J gene: TRBJ2-3
CDR3 length: 12
V gene: TRBV7-2
CDR3 protein: CASSIRDREQYF